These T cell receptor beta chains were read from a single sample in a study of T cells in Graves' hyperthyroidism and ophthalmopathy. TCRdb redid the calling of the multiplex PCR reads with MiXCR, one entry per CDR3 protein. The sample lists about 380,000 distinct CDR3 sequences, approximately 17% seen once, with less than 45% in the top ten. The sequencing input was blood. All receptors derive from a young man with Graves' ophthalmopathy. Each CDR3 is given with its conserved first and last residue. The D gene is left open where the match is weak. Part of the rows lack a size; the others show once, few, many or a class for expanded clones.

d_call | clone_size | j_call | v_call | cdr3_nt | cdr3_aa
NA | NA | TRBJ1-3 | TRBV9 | TGTGCCAGCAGCGACGACACGAGCTCTGGAAACACCATATATTTT | CASSDDTSSGNTIYF
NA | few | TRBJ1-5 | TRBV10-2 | TGCGCCAGCGGGGACACTCGTCAGCCCCAGCATTTT | CASGDTRQPQHF
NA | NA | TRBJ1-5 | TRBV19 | TGTGCCAGTAGTATAGGGTCGGCGCAGCCCCAGCATTTT | CASSIGSAQPQHF
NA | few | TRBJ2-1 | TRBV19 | TGTGCCAGTAGTATCTCTGGGCAGGTCTTACCTCGGGAGCAGTTCTTC | CASSISGQVLPREQFF
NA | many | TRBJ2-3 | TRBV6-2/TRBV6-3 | TGTGCCAGCAGTTACGCCGGGGACAGCACAGATACGCAGTATTTT | CASSYAGDSTDTQYF
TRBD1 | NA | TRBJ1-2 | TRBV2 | TGTGCCAGCAGTGATCGGACAGGGGGCCGTGGCTACACCTTC | CASSDRTGGRGYTF
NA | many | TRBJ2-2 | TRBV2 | TGTGCCAGCAGCGCTAGGACAGCGGTCGGGGAGCTGTTTTTT | CASSARTAVGELFF
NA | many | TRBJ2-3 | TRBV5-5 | TGTGCCAGCAGCTTGTCCCTGGGGACAGATACGCAGTATTTT | CASSLSLGTDTQYF
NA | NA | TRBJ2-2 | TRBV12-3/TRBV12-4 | TGTGCCAGCAGGGCCCTCACCGGGGAGCTGTTTTTT | CASRALTGELFF
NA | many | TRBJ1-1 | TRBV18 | TGTGCCAGCTCACGAAACTTCGGGACACCGAACACTGAAGCTTTCTTT | CASSRNFGTPNTEAFF
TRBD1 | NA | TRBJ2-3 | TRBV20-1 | TGCAGTGCTACCCCAACAGGGGGCATGACAGATACGCAGTATTTT | CSATPTGGMTDTQYF
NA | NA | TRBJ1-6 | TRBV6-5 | TGTGCCAGCAGTTACTCAGACAGAACTAATTCACCCCTCCACTTT | CASSYSDRTNSPLHF
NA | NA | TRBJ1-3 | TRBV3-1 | TGTGCCAGCAGCCGGGGCGGGTACACCATATATTTT | CASSRGGYTIYF
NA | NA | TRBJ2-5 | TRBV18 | TGTGCCAGCGCAGGGGTCCAAGAGACCCAGTACTTC | CASAGVQETQYF
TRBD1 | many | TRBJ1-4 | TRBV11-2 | TGTGCCAGCAGCCTAGGGACAGGCGATGAAAAACTGTTTTTT | CASSLGTGDEKLFF
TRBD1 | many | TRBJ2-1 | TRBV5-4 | TGTGCCAGCAGCTTGGCAGGGGGATCGGGTAATGAGCAGTTCTTC | CASSLAGGSGNEQFF
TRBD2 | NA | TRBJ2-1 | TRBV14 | TGTGCCAGCAGCCACGCGGCTAGCGGGGGGGACAATGAGCAGTTCTTC | CASSHAASGGDNEQFF
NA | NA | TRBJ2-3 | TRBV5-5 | TGTGCCAGCAGCCATCGGGGAACAAACACAGATACGCAGTATTTT | CASSHRGTNTDTQYF
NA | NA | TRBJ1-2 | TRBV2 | TGTGCCAGCAGTGAACTGGGATCAAAGGAGGTCTATGGCTACACCTTC | CASSELGSKEVYGYTF
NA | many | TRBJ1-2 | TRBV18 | TGTGCCAGCTCACCAGGCCAATTCGATGGCTACACCTTC | CASSPGQFDGYTF
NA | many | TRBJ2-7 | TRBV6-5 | TGTGCCAGCAGTTACTCGCTAGGGAGAGGTTACGAGCAGTACTTC | CASSYSLGRGYEQYF
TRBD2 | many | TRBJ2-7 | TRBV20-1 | TGCAGTGCTATAGCGGGACCCTACGAGCAGTACTTC | CSAIAGPYEQYF
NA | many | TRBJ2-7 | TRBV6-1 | TGTGCCAGCAGTCGATGGGACACCCCCTACGAGCAGTACTTC | CASSRWDTPYEQYF
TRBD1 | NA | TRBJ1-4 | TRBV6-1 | TGTGCCAGCAGCCCCCGGCCCGGGACAGGGTTTGAAAAACTGTTTTTT | CASSPRPGTGFEKLFF
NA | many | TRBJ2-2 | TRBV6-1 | TGTGCCAGCAGTGAGACAGTGAACACCGGGGAGCTGTTTTTT | CASSETVNTGELFF
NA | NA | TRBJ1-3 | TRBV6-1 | TGTGCCACCTCAAGGAAGCAGGAATCCGACACCATATATTTT | CATSRKQESDTIYF
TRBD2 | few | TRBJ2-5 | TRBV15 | TGTGCCACCAGCAGAGAGATGGGACTAGCGGGGGGGCGACGCAGGGAGACCCAGTACTTC | CATSREMGLAGGRRRETQYF
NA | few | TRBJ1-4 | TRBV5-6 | TGTGCCAGCAGCGTCCAGGTGACTAATGAAAAACTGTTTTTT | CASSVQVTNEKLFF
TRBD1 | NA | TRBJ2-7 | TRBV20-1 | TGCAGTGCGGCCGGACAGGGCTACGAGCAGTACTTC | CSAAGQGYEQYF
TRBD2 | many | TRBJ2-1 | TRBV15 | TGTGCCACCAGCAGAGCGGGGGGGTCCTACAATGAGCAGTTCTTC | CATSRAGGSYNEQFF
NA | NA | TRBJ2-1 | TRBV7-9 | TGTGCCAGCAGCTTCTCGGGCTCATTTGTCCAACCAAACAATGAGCAGTTCTTC | CASSFSGSFVQPNNEQFF
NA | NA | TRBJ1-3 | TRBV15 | TGTGCCACCAGCAGAGATCGCCAAAACTCTGGAAACACCATATATTTT | CATSRDRQNSGNTIYF
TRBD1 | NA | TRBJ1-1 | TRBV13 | TGTGCCAGCAGCTTGGCCCCTGACAGGGGGCAGGCTTTCTTT | CASSLAPDRGQAFF
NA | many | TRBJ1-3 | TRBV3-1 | TGTGCCAGCAGCCTATCGGACCTAGCCGGGGGAAACACCATATATTTT | CASSLSDLAGGNTIYF
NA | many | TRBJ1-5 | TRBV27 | TGTGCCAGCAGTCCAGGGGTCATGCGCAATCAGCCCCAGCATTTT | CASSPGVMRNQPQHF
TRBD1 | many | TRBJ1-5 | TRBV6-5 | TGTGCCAGCAGTTACTCGAAACAGGGGGGCAATCAGCCCCAGCATTTT | CASSYSKQGGNQPQHF
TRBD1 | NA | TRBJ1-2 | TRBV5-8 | TGTGCCAGCAGCTTATTGGGACAGGGAAGTGGCTACACCTTC | CASSLLGQGSGYTF
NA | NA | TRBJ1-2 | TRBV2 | TGTGCCAGCAGCCCCGGGGAGACAGCCTATGGCTACACCTTC | CASSPGETAYGYTF
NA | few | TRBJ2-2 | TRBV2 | TGTGCCAGCAGCTCCCCCGGGGGAGCGAACACCGGGGAGCTGTTTTTT | CASSSPGGANTGELFF
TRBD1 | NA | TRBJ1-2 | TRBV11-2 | TGTGCCAGCAGCTTAGACCGGACAGGGGGCGAAAGATCCGGCTACACCTTC | CASSLDRTGGERSGYTF
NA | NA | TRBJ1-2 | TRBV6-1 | TGTGCCAGCAGTGAGGTCTCCTCGGATGGCTACACCTTC | CASSEVSSDGYTF
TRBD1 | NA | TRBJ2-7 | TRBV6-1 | TGTGCCAGCAGTGAAGCCGGACAGGTCCTGTACTCCTACGAGCAGTACTTC | CASSEAGQVLYSYEQYF
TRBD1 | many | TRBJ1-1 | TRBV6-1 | TGTGCCGGCGGGACAGGCAACACTGAAGCTTTCTTT | CAGGTGNTEAFF
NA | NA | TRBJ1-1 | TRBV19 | TGTGCCAGTAGTTCTCGCGGGGATGGGATCACTGAAGCTTTCTTT | CASSSRGDGITEAFF
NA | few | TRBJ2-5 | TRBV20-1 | TGCAGTGCTAGATTCATCGCTCAAGAGACCCAGTACTTC | CSARFIAQETQYF
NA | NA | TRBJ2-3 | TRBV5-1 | TGCGCCAGCAGCTTTGGCCGATCGACTAGCACAGATACGCAGTATTTT | CASSFGRSTSTDTQYF
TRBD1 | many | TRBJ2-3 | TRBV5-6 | TGTGCCAGCAGCGCGGACAGGGGTTACACAGATACGCAGTATTTT | CASSADRGYTDTQYF
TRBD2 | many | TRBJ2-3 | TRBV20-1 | TGCAGTGCTAGAAAGCGGGGGGCGGGAGATACGCAGTATTTT | CSARKRGAGDTQYF